This paragraph covers one T cell receptor beta chain sequence. Its specificity is not known. These data belong to a study of cytomegalovirus exposure and HLA in healthy donors. Notes on the study in general: Versus the approximately 700-donor mean, an Asian-associated ancestry cluster reportedly showed fewer N-insertions in a later analysis. Whilst most TCR sequences proved rare, a subset of public TCRs occurred across many donors. A further, later analysis showed that HLA-associated TCR beta chains (compared with equally common others) were more clonally expanded.

The germline gives CDR1 SGHNT, CDR2 YYREEE (reference sequence). CDR3 length: 15 residues. Trimming pared 2 bases from V and 6 bases from J, leaving 15 bases between. PCR primers comprised 60 Vbeta and 13 Jbeta primers. Repertoires were generated with immunoSEQ multiplex PCR, while TCRdb's copy carries only in-frame clones and drops some. Of over 150,000 clones in the sample, less than 85% were seen once. This receptor was identified in a boy between 2 and 10 years old in good health and CMV-seronegative. The rearrangement links TRBV5-4 to TRBJ2-1; weak D call: TRBD1 (6 bases). Specimen: PBMCs. The CDR3 is CASSFVQGQLNEQFF. The CDR3 nucleotides are TGTGCCAGCAGCTTTGTACAGGGTCAGCTCAATGAGCAGTTCTTC.